What follows is one TCR beta chain and its context. Its antigen is unidentified. This CDR3 is missing its conserved last phenylalanine or tryptophan, likely due to a read error. Study conclusions and caveats: Whole repertoires were not studied in the larger cohort, only one V-J beta rearrangement. The TCR gene usage of tumor memory CD4+ T cells clustered together with blood and lymph node memory CD4+ cells and with lymph node naive CD4+ cells. Tumor Treg TCRs overlapped most with tumor naive CD4+ cells.

Cells sorted as Tregs were CD4+, CD25+ and CD127-/low. Full-length variable regions came from constant-region reverse primers plus semi-nested Nested Universal Primer A PCR. TCRdb re-analysed the 5' RACE reads in MiXCR, keeping a single row per CDR3 protein. The sample lists roughly 57,000 distinct CDR3 sequences; more than 20% were seen once. The CDR3 totals 13 residues. The V and J ends lost 2 bases and 11 bases respectively, with 15 bases between them. Looked up from germline, CDR1 is LGHNA and CDR2 is YSLEER. V and J are TRBV4-3 and TRBJ1-1; D not resolved. The sample taken for sequencing was tumor-infiltrating Tregs sorted from the breast tumor. The sequence derives from a female donor with breast cancer. The DNA for the CDR3 is TGCGCCAGCAGCCAACCACAGCTGGGGTATGCTTTCTCT. Protein sequence: CASSQPQLGYAFS.